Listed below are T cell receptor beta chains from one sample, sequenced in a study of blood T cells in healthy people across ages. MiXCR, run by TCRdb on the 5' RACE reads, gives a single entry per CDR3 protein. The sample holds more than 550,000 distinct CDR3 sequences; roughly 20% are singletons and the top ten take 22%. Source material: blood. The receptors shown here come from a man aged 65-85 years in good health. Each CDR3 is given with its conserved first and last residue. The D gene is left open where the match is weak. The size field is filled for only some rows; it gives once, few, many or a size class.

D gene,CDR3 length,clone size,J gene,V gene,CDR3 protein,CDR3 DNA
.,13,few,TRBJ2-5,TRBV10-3,CAISDGQWGTQYF,TGTGCCATCAGTGACGGGCAGTGGGGGACCCAGTACTTC
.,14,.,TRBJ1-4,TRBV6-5,CASSYSKQAEKLFF,TGTGCCAGCAGTTACTCGAAACAGGCTGAAAAACTGTTTTTT
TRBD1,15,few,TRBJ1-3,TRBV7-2,CASSARQGSGNTIYF,TGTGCCAGCAGCGCGCGACAGGGCTCTGGAAACACCATATATTTT
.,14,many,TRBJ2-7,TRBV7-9,CASSLGGLSYEQYF,TGTGCCAGCAGTTTAGGAGGGTTGTCCTACGAGCAGTACTTC
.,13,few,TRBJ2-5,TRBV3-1,CASTQRYQETQYF,TGTGCCAGCACCCAGCGTTACCAAGAGACCCAGTACTTC
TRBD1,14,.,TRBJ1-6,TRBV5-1,CASRPTGENSPLHF,TGCGCCAGCAGGCCGACAGGGGAAAATTCACCCCTCCACTTT
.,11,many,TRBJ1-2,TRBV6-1,CASTANYGYTF,TGTGCCAGCACGGCTAACTATGGCTACACCTTC
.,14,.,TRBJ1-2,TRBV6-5,CASSPGLLNYGHTF,TGTGCCAGCAGCCCAGGGTTGCTTAACTATGGCCACACCTTC
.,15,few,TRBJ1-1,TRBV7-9,CASSIRTAWNTEAFF,TGTGCCAGCAGCATCCGGACGGCATGGAACACTGAAGCTTTCTTT
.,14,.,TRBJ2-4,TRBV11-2,CASGPVGSGNIQYF,TGTGCCAGCGGCCCAGTGGGGTCGGGAAACATTCAGTACTTC
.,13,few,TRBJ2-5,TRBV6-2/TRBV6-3,CASSYWRQETQYF,TGTGCCAGCAGTTACTGGAGGCAAGAGACCCAGTACTTC
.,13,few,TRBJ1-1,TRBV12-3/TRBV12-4,CASSFRPNTEAFF,TGTGCCAGCAGTTTCAGACCGAACACTGAAGCTTTCTTT
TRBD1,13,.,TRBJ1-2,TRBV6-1,CASRVGTEYGYTF,TGTGCCAGCCGAGTGGGGACAGAGTATGGCTACACCTTC
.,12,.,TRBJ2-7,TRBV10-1,CASSGDRYEQYF,TGCGCCAGCAGCGGGGATCGGTACGAGCAGTACTTC
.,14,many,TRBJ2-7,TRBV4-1,CASSPRDGSYEQYF,TGCGCCAGCAGCCCTCGGGACGGCTCCTACGAGCAGTACTTC
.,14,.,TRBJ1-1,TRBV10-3,CAISDSGGPIEAFF,TGTGCCATCAGTGACAGTGGGGGCCCTATTGAAGCTTTCTTT
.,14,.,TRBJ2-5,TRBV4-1,CASSRPDPKETQYF,TGCGCCAGCAGCCGACCGGACCCTAAAGAGACCCAGTACTTC
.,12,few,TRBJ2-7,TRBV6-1,CASREQAHEQYF,TGTGCCAGCAGGGAACAGGCCCACGAGCAGTACTTC
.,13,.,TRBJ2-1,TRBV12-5,CASGLITGAAQFF,TGTGCTAGTGGTTTGATTACGGGAGCGGCGCAGTTCTTC